The 5 T cell receptor beta chains presented below share a single source sample, sequenced in a study of T cells in Graves' hyperthyroidism and ophthalmopathy. Authors of the study amplified TCR beta CDR3 regions from RNA transcripts. When the TCR CDR3 underwent first-round RT-PCR, the HTBI primer set was used. TCRdb re-analysed the multiplex PCR reads in MiXCR, keeping a single row per CDR3 protein. The profile shows 300,000 to 450,000 distinct CDR3 sequences, about 14% of them singletons. Sequenced material: blood. The receptors shown here come from a woman aged 55-69 years with Graves' hyperthyroidism.

In its sample, this clonotype was seen many times. The chain uses TRBV5-1 and TRBJ1-5; 9 positions agree with TRBD1. The V gene end was trimmed by 0 bases and the J gene end by 0 bases; junction bases not matched to a gene: 4. The CDR3 contains 17 residues. CDR1 is SGHRS, CDR2 YFSETQ, per germline. The CDR3 nucleotides read TGCGCCAGCAGCTTGGATGGGACAGGGAATAGCAATCAGCCCCAGCATTTT. Its protein product is CASSLDGTGNSNQPQHF.

In its sample, this clonotype was seen many times. The rearrangement joins TRBV27 to TRBJ2-1; 10 positions agree with TRBD2. Germline V gene lookup returns CDR1 MNHEY and CDR2 SMNVEV (reference sequence). The length of the CDR3 is 13 residues. V lost 6 bases to trimming and J lost 10 bases; unmatched junction nucleotides: 6. Here the CDR3 DNA reads TGTGCCAGCAGAGCGGGAGGGCCACGGGAGCAGTTCTTC. Its translation: CASRAGGPREQFF.

At least ten counts were recorded for this clonotype. The chain employs TRBV6-1 and TRBJ2-5; a weak D match, TRBD2 (6 bases). Trimming removed 8 bases from V and 4 bases from J, with 17 bases in between. In germline, CDR1 is MNHNS, CDR2 SASEGT. The CDR3 spans 14 residues. The CDR3 loop is CASRLTRGGETQYF. DNA for the CDR3: TGTGCCAGCCGCCTCACACGGGGAGGAGAGACCCAGTACTTC.

This clonotype came up many times. This chain uses TRBV5-1 with TRBJ2-5, with D perhaps matching TRBD1 (5 bases). Germline CDR1 SGHRS, CDR2 YFSETQ. The CDR3 is 14 residues long. V was cut by 5 bases and J by 1 base, with 12 bases left in between. The DNA for the CDR3 is TGCGCCAGCAGTCCACAGGACCTCCAAGAGACCCAGTACTTC. It codes for CASSPQDLQETQYF.

Turning to this clonotype: A junction end diverges from the germline sequence, so it may reflect a read error. The chain carries TRBV12-5 and TRBJ2-5; 7 bases fit TRBD1. This CDR3 is built from 16 residues. In germline, CDR1 is LGHNT, CDR2 FRNRAP. This chain's CDR3 is CASGLAPRDRQEAQYF. The CDR3 DNA is TGTGCTAGTGGTTTGGCCCCCCGGGACAGACAAGAGGCCCAGTACTTC.